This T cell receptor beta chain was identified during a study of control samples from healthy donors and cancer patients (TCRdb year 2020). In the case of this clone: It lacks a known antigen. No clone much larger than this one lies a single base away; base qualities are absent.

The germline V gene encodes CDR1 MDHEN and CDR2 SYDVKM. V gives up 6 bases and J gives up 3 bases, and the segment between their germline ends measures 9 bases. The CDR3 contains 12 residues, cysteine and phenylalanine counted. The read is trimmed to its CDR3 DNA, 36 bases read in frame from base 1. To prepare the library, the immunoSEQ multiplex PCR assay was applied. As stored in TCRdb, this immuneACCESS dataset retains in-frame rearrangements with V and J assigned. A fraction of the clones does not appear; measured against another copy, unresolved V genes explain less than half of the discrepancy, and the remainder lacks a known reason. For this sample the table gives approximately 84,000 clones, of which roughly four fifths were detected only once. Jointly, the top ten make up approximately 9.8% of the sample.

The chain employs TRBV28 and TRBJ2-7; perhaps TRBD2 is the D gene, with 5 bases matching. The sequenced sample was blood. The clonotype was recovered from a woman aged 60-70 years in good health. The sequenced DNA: TGTGCCAGCAGCCACAGCGGCTACGAGCAGTACTTC. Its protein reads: CASSHSGYEQYF.